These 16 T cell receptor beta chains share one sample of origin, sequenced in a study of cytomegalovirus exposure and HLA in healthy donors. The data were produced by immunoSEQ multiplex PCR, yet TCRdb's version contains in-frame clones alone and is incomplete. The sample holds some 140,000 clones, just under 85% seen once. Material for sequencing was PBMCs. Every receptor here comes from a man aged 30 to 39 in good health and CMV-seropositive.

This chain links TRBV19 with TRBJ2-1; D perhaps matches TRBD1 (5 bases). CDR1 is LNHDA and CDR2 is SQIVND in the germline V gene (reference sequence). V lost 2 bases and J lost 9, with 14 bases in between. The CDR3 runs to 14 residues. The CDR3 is CASSISLGQTEQFF. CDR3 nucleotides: TGTGCCAGTAGTATATCTCTGGGGCAAACTGAGCAGTTCTTC. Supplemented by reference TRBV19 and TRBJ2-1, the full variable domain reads DGGITQSPKYLFRKEGQNVTLSCEQNLNHDAMYWYRQDPGQGLRLIYYSQIVNDFQKGDIAEGYSVSREKKESFPLTVTSAQKNPTAFYLCASSISLGQTEQFFGPGTRLTVL.

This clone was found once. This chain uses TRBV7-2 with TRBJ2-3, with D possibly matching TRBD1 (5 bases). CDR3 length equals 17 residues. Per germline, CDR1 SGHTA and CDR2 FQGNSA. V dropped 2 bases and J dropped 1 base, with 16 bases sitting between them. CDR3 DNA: TGTGCCAGCAGCTTAAAATTGGCAGGGAAGGGCACAGATACGCAGTATTTT. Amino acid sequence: CASSLKLAGKGTDTQYF.

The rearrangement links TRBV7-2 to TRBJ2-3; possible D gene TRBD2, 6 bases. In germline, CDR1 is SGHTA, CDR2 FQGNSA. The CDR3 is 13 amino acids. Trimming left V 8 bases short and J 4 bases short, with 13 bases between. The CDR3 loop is CASGGRRPDTQYF. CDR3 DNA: TGTGCCAGCGGGGGGAGGCGGCCAGATACGCAGTATTTT.

CDR3 in DNA: TGTGCCAGCTCACCCTACGATGAGACTCTTCAGCCCCAGCATTTT. This codes for CASSPYDETLQPQHF. This chain links TRBV18 with TRBJ1-5; D gene ambiguous. Between the trimmed V and J ends, which lost 3 bases and 6 bases, there was a span of 15 bases. Germline loops: CDR1 KGHSH, CDR2 LQKENI. The CDR3 has 15 residues.

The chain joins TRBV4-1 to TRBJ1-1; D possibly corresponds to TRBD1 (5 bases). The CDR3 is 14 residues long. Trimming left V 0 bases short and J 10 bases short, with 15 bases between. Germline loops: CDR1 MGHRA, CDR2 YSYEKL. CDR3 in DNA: TGCGCCAGCAGCCAAGACGGGGGAAACATCAGAGCTTTCTTT. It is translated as CASSQDGGNIRAFF.

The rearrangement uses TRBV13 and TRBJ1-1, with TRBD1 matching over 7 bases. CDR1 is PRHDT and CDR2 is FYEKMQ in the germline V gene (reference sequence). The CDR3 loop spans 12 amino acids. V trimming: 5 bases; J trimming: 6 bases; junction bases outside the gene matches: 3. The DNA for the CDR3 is TGTGCCAGCAGCATGACAGGGCCTGAAGCTTTCTTT. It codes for CASSMTGPEAFF.

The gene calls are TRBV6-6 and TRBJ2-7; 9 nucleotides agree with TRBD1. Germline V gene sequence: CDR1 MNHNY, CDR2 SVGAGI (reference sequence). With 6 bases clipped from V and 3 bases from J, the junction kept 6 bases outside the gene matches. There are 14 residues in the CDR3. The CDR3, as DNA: TGTGCCAGCAGCCAGGGACAGGGAATCTACGAGCAGTACTTC. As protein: CASSQGQGIYEQYF.

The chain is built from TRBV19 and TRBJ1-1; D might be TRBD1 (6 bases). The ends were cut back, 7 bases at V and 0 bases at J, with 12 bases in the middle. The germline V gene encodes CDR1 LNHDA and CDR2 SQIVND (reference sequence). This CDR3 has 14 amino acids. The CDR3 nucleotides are TGTGCCAGTAATGACAGGTTAATGAACACTGAAGCTTTCTTT. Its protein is CASNDRLMNTEAFF. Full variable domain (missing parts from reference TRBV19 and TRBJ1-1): DGGITQSPKYLFRKEGQNVTLSCEQNLNHDAMYWYRQDPGQGLRLIYYSQIVNDFQKGDIAEGYSVSREKKESFPLTVTSAQKNPTAFYLCASNDRLMNTEAFFGQGTRLTVV.

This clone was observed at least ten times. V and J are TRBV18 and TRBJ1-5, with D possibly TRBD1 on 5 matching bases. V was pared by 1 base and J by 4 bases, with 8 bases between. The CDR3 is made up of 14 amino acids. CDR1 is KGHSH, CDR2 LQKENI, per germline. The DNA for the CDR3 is TGTGCCAGCTCACCACAACAGGATAATCAGCCCCAGCATTTT. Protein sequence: CASSPQQDNQPQHF.

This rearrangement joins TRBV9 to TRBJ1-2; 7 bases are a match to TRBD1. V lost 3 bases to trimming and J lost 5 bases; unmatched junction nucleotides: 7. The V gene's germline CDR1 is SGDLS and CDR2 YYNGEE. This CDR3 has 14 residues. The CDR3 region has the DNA TGTGCCAGCAGCGCGGGACAGTCGTCATATGGCTACACCTTC. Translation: CASSAGQSSYGYTF.

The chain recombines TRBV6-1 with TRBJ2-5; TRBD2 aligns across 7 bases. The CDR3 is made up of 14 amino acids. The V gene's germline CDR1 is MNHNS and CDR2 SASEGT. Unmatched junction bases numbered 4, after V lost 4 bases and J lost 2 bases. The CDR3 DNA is TGTGCCAGCAGTGGGGGACTAAGACAAGAGACCCAGTACTTC. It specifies CASSGGLRQETQYF.

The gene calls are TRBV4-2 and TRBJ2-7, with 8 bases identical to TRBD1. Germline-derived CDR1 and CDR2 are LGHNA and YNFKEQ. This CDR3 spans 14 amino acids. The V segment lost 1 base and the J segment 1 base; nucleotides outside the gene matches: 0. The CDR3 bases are TGTGCCAGCAGCCAAGGACAGGGGTCCTACGAGCAGTACTTC. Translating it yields CASSQGQGSYEQYF.

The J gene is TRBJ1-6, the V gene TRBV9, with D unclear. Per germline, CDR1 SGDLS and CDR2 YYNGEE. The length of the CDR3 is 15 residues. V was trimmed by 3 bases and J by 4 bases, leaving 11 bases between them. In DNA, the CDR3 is TGTGCCAGCAGCGCAGCCCCAGGATATAATTCACCCCTCCACTTT. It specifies CASSAAPGYNSPLHF. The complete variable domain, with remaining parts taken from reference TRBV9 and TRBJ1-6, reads DSGVTQTPKHLITATGQRVTLRCSPRSGDLSVYWYQQSLDQGLQFLIQYYNGEERAKGNILERFSAQQFPDLHSELNLSSLELGDSALYFCASSAAPGYNSPLHFGNGTRLTVT.

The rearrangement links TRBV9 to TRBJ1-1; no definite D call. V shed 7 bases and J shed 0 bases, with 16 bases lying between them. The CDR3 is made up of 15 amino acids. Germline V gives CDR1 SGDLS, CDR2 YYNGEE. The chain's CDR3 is CASSPRGRVNTEAFF. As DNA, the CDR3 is TGTGCCAGCTCCCCTCGCGGGCGGGTGAACACTGAAGCTTTCTTT.

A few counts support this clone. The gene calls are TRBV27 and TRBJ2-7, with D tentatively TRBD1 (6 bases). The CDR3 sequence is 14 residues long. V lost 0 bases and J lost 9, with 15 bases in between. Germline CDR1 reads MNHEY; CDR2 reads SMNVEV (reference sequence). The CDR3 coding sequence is TGTGCCAGCAGTTTATCAACAGGGTGGGAGTTGCAGTACTTC. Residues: CASSLSTGWELQYF.

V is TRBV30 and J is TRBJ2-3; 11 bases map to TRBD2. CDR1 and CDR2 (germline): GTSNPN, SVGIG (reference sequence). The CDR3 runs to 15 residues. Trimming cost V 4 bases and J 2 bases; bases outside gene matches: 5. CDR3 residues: CAWNPGLADTDTQYF. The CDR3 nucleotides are TGTGCCTGGAACCCGGGACTAGCGGACACAGATACGCAGTATTTT.